These 28 T cell receptor beta chains came from one sample sequenced in a study of siplizumab effects on memory and regulatory T cells. Produced via immunoSEQ multiplex PCR; TCRdb's table is partial and in-frame only. The table includes 75,000 to 95,000 clones, approximately 90% detected once. Input material: CD4+ T cells sorted from blood. All receptors derive from a human donor in good health.

The chain joins TRBV15 to TRBJ2-1, with D tentatively TRBD1 (5 bases). This CDR3 has 13 residues. CDR1 is LNHNV and CDR2 is YYDKDF in the germline V gene (reference sequence). V was clipped by 5 bases and J by 9 bases, with 14 bases between them. This CDR3 reads CATSLKGRSEQFF. In DNA form, the CDR3 reads TGTGCCACCAGCCTAAAGGGGCGGAGTGAGCAGTTCTTC.

This chain links TRBV6-5 with TRBJ1-5; D perhaps matches TRBD1 (6 bases). From germline, CDR1 is MNHEY and CDR2 SVGAGI. With 8 bases removed from V and 0 bases from J, the gap between germline ends came to 8 bases. This CDR3 contains 13 residues. CDR3 nucleotide sequence: TGTGCCAGCCAGGGGTTTAGCAATCAGCCCCAGCATTTT. Protein product: CASQGFSNQPQHF.

The chain is built from TRBV7-2 and TRBJ2-5; D may be TRBD1 (6 bases). The CDR3 totals 16 residues. V was pared by 7 bases and J by 4 bases, with 22 bases between. CDR1 is SGHTA and CDR2 is FQGNSA in the germline V gene. Written as DNA, the CDR3 is TGTGCCAGCATGCCCGGGACATTCACGGTAGGAGAGACCCAGTACTTC. It encodes CASMPGTFTVGETQYF.

The chain uses TRBV10-3 and TRBJ2-1, with D possibly TRBD1 on 5 matching bases. V lost 2 bases and J 6 bases, leaving 11 bases between the germline ends. Germline CDR1 is ENHRY and CDR2 is SYGVKD. This CDR3 comprises 14 residues. CDR3 nucleotides: TGTGCCATCAGTGAGGGTACAGGTTCCAATGAGCAGTTCTTC. It is translated as CAISEGTGSNEQFF.

This chain links TRBV10-3 with TRBJ1-1, with D possibly TRBD1 on 5 matching bases. The germline V gene encodes CDR1 ENHRY and CDR2 SYGVKD. V dropped 0 bases and J dropped 4 bases, with 12 bases sitting between them. The CDR3 spans 15 residues. The CDR3 bases are TGTGCCATCAGTGAGTCTGGACACCCGGGCACTGAAGCTTTCTTT. Translation: CAISESGHPGTEAFF.

The gene calls are TRBV5-1 and TRBJ2-1; perhaps TRBD2 as D (7 bases). This CDR3 has 16 amino acids. V was cut by 0 bases and J by 5 bases, with 15 bases left in between. Germline V CDR1 and CDR2: SGHRS, YFSETQ. This CDR3 reads CASSLEGGALHNEQFF. The CDR3 region has the DNA TGCGCCAGCAGCTTGGAAGGGGGGGCTCTTCACAATGAGCAGTTCTTC.

The chain employs TRBV18 and TRBJ1-1; no firm D call. The ends were cut back, 3 bases at V and 1 base at J, with 6 bases in the middle. CDR3 length: 13 residues. The V gene's germline CDR1 is KGHSH and CDR2 LQKENI. The CDR3 region has the DNA TGTGCCAGCTCACCTGACACGAACACTGAAGCTTTCTTT. Its translation: CASSPDTNTEAFF.

This rearrangement joins TRBV12-5 to TRBJ2-2, with 12 positions matching TRBD2. The V gene's germline CDR1 is LGHNT and CDR2 FRNRAP. CDR3 length: 20 amino acids. V shed 4 bases and J 0 bases; nucleotides not matched to a gene: 12. The CDR3 region is CASGYPPGGLAGPNTGELFF. CDR3 bases: TGTGCTAGTGGTTACCCCCCCGGGGGACTAGCGGGTCCGAACACCGGGGAGCTGTTTTTT. The variable domain in full, completed from reference TRBV12-5 and TRBJ2-2, reads DARVTQTPRHKVTEMGQEVTMRCQPILGHNTVFWYRQTMMQGLELLAYFRNRAPLDDSGMPKDRFSAEMPDATLATLKIQPSEPRDSAVYFCASGYPPGGLAGPNTGELFFGEGSRLTVL.

The V call is TRBV19, the J call TRBJ2-2; tentative D call: TRBD2 (7 bases). V was pared by 5 bases and J by 4 bases, with 14 bases between. Germline V gives CDR1 LNHDA, CDR2 SQIVND (reference sequence). The CDR3 runs 15 residues. Here the CDR3 DNA reads TGTGCCAGTAGTTTCGCGGGGGCTAGCACCGGGGAGCTGTTTTTT. Its protein product is CASSFAGASTGELFF.

The chain couples TRBV7-6 to TRBJ2-1; D possibly corresponds to TRBD2 (5 bases). Germline V gene lookup returns CDR1 SGHVS and CDR2 FNYEAQ. The V and J ends lost 1 base and 8 bases respectively, with 12 bases between them. This CDR3 is built from 14 residues. The CDR3 protein is CASSLGVTSYEQFF. The DNA of the CDR3 is TGTGCCAGCAGCTTAGGGGTAACTAGTTATGAGCAGTTCTTC.

The V gene is TRBV2, the J gene TRBJ1-5; the D is unclear. Per germline, CDR1 SNHLY and CDR2 FYNNEI. Trimming stripped 3 bases from V and 2 bases from J, with 8 bases between. This CDR3 comprises 14 residues. The CDR3 sequence is CASSDRQGNQPQHF. The CDR3 bases are TGTGCCAGCAGTGATCGGCAGGGCAATCAGCCCCAGCATTTT.

This chain links TRBV6-6 with TRBJ2-2; D ambiguous. V was pared by 6 bases and J by 1 base, with 6 bases between. The CDR3 consists of 13 residues. Germline CDR1 MNHNY, CDR2 SVGAGI (reference sequence). DNA for the CDR3: TGTGCCAGCAGGCTTCAGAACACCGGGGAGCTGTTTTTT. It encodes CASRLQNTGELFF.

This chain connects TRBV6-1 to TRBJ2-7, with D hard to call. Trimming cost V 4 bases and J 0 bases, with 13 bases left between them. The V gene's germline CDR1 is MNHNS and CDR2 SASEGT. The CDR3 contains 15 residues. The CDR3 coding sequence is TGTGCCAGCAGTGCCCGGACGGTTGTCTCCTACGAGCAGTACTTC. It translates to CASSARTVVSYEQYF.

This clone was counted between two and nine times. Within the sample, other DNA sequences also encode this same CDR3. This chain links TRBV28 with TRBJ1-2; D is unresolved. The CDR3 has 12 residues. Germline CDR1 and CDR2: MDHEN and SYDVKM. V lost 1 base and J 4 bases, leaving 4 bases between the germline ends. The CDR3 region has the DNA TGTGCCAGCAGTTTATTGAGCTATGGCTACACCTTC. The encoded protein is CASSLLSYGYTF.

The V gene is TRBV7-2, the J gene TRBJ2-4, with D possibly being TRBD2 (6 bases). V shed 5 bases and J shed 3 bases, with 23 bases lying between them. CDR1 and CDR2 (germline): SGHTA, FQGNSA. This CDR3 contains 18 residues. CDR3 nucleotide sequence: TGTGCCAGCAGCGCAACCACCGGGGGAATCCTAGTCAAAAACATTCAGTACTTC. Translation: CASSATTGGILVKNIQYF.

This rearrangement joins TRBV7-3 to TRBJ2-1; 8 positions match TRBD1. V was clipped by 4 bases and J by 8 bases; unmatched bases: 10. The CDR3 spans 15 residues. Germline lookup yields CDR1 SGHTA and CDR2 FQGTGA. The CDR3 is CASSSPGQAPDEQFF. The DNA of the CDR3 is TGTGCCAGCAGCTCTCCGGGACAGGCACCCGATGAGCAGTTCTTC.

The chain uses TRBV19 and TRBJ2-4, with D possibly TRBD2 on 6 matching bases. The V end lost 7 bases, the J end lost 3 bases, and 10 bases lay between the germline ends. This CDR3 has 13 residues. CDR1 and CDR2 (germline): LNHDA, SQIVND (reference sequence). DNA of the CDR3: TGTGCCAGTATGGAGGGCGTCAAAAACATTCAGTACTTC. This encodes CASMEGVKNIQYF.

The chain has TRBV29-1 and TRBJ2-2; D may correspond to TRBD1 or TRBD2 (7 bases each). Germline V gives CDR1 SQVTM, CDR2 ANQGSEA. CDR3 length: 14 residues. V lost 5 bases, J lost 4 bases, and 14 bases lay in between. The CDR3 DNA is TGCAGCGTTCCCGCAGGGGGGGGCACCGGGGAGCTGTTTTTT. Its protein product is CSVPAGGGTGELFF.

This sequence joins TRBV7-2 and TRBJ2-5, with TRBD2 matching over 16 bases. CDR3 length equals 17 residues. Germline V gives CDR1 SGHTA, CDR2 FQGNSA. Germline trimming cut 3 bases from V and 1 base from J; bases unmatched to any gene: 2. The CDR3 region has the DNA TGTGCCAGCAGCTTGGGACTAGCGGGAGGGGGCCAAGAGACCCAGTACTTC. The encoded protein is CASSLGLAGGGQETQYF. Full variable domain (remainder filled in from reference TRBV7-2 and TRBJ2-5): GAGVSQSPSNKVTEKGKDVELRCDPISGHTALYWYRQSLGQGLEFLIYFQGNSAPDKSGLPSDRFSAERTGGSVSTLTIQRTQQEDSAVYLCASSLGLAGGGQETQYFGPGTRLLVL.

The chain couples TRBV29-1 to TRBJ2-3, with D possibly TRBD2 on 5 matching bases. V was pared by 8 bases and J by 4 bases, with 10 bases between. CDR1 and CDR2 (germline): SQVTM, ANQGSEA. The CDR3 covers 11 residues. Here the CDR3 reads CSSSSPDTQYF. The CDR3 region has the DNA TGCAGCAGCTCTAGCCCAGATACGCAGTATTTT.

V gene TRBV12-5 combines with J gene TRBJ1-5; a possible D gene is TRBD1 (5 bases). The germline CDR1 and CDR2 sequences are LGHNT and FRNRAP. Trimming removed 7 bases from V and 4 bases from J, with 8 bases in between. There are 12 residues in the CDR3. CDR3 nucleotides: TGTGCTAGTGACGCAGGGAATCAGCCCCAGCATTTT. It yields the protein CASDAGNQPQHF. Drawing the rest from reference TRBV12-5 and TRBJ1-5, the complete variable domain is DARVTQTPRHKVTEMGQEVTMRCQPILGHNTVFWYRQTMMQGLELLAYFRNRAPLDDSGMPKDRFSAEMPDATLATLKIQPSEPRDSAVYFCASDAGNQPQHFGDGTRLSIL.

This clone appeared a single time. The genes are TRBV18 and TRBJ1-2, with no clear D. Deletions cut 2 bases from V and 8 bases from J, with 15 bases between. The CDR3 consists of 14 residues. The germline V gene encodes CDR1 KGHSH and CDR2 LQKENI. This CDR3 reads CASSPAPPVEGYTF. The CDR3, as DNA: TGTGCCAGCTCACCAGCGCCCCCGGTTGAAGGCTACACCTTC.

CDR3 DNA: TGCGCCAGCAGCCAGGGGCTAGCGGGAGTCGTCGGGGATACGCAGTATTTT. Translating it yields CASSQGLAGVVGDTQYF. V is TRBV4-1 and J is TRBJ2-3; 10 bases match TRBD2. CDR3 length: 17 residues. Trimming removed 3 bases from V and 6 bases from J; junction bases left unmatched: 12. CDR1 and CDR2 (germline): MGHRA, YSYEKL.

The gene calls are TRBV6-5 and TRBJ2-7; D remains unclear. Germline values: CDR1 MNHEY, CDR2 SVGAGI. The CDR3 is made up of 11 amino acids. The V and J ends lost 2 bases and 6 bases respectively, with 5 bases between them. CDR3 in DNA: TGTGCCAGCAGTTACCAGGCCGAGCAGTACTTC. This gives the protein CASSYQAEQYF.

The CDR3 here is CASSGNTLNTEAFF. The CDR3 coding sequence is TGCGCCAGCAGTGGGAACACCTTGAACACTGAAGCTTTCTTT. The chain uses TRBV10-2 and TRBJ1-1; D is ambiguous. Germline V gene data show CDR1 as WSHSY and CDR2 as SAAADI. The CDR3 is 14 residues long. V was trimmed by 4 bases and J by 0 bases, leaving 9 bases between them.

This clone was seen a single time. The chain combines TRBV11-3 with TRBJ1-1, with D possibly being TRBD1 (5 bases). The CDR3 runs 14 residues. In germline, CDR1 is SGHNT, CDR2 YENEEA. Trimming left V 1 base short and J 5 bases short, with 11 bases between. In DNA form, the CDR3 reads TGTGCCAGCAGCTTAGGGGGGTTCAGGACTGAAGCTTTCTTT. Protein sequence: CASSLGGFRTEAFF.

This clone was observed a single time. V gene TRBV7-2 combines with J gene TRBJ1-6, with D maybe TRBD1 (6 bases). Germline loops: CDR1 SGHTA, CDR2 FQGNSA. The CDR3 length is 15 residues. Trimming shortened V by 7 bases and J by 6 bases, and 16 bases separated the two germline ends. CDR3 sequence: CASNRAQQGNSPLHF. As DNA, the CDR3 is TGTGCCAGCAACCGAGCCCAACAGGGTAATTCACCCCTCCACTTT.

The rearrangement uses TRBV6-5 and TRBJ1-1; possible D gene TRBD1, 6 bases. Trimming pared 7 bases from V and 4 bases from J, leaving 13 bases between. The CDR3 covers 13 residues. In germline, CDR1 is MNHEY, CDR2 SVGAGI. This chain's CDR3 is CASTGGQFTEAFF. CDR3 nucleotide sequence: TGTGCCAGCACCGGAGGACAGTTCACTGAAGCTTTCTTT.